This TCR beta chain was retrieved from a study of cytomegalovirus exposure and HLA in healthy donors. Points from the study as a whole: Among the CMV-associated chains, a few were confirmed in vitro as specific for CMV antigens.

Use of 60 Vbeta and 13 Jbeta primers characterized the PCR. Only in-frame clones appear in the TCRdb table, and some are missing; sequencing was by immunoSEQ multiplex PCR. The sample has around 170,000 clones, approximately 88% seen once. The CDR3 runs 14 residues. Per the germline V gene, CDR1 is SEHNR and CDR2 is FQNEAQ (reference sequence). A note on this clone: Antigen unknown. One junction end disagrees with the germline gene, perhaps due to a read error.

V usage is TRBV7-9 and J usage is TRBJ2-3; 8 bases are a match to TRBD2. The clonotype was recovered from a woman between 45 and 65 years old in good health and CMV-seropositive. Material for sequencing was PBMCs. CDR3 amino acids: CSSSLGVAGDTQYF. Here the CDR3 DNA reads TGTTCCAGCAGCTTAGGGGTAGCGGGGGATACGCAGTATTTT.